The entry below describes one T cell receptor beta chain. Its antigen is currently unknown. Vbeta (60) and Jbeta (13) primers were used in the PCR. The repertoire was sequenced with immunoSEQ multiplex PCR; TCRdb's copy has only in-frame clones and lacks some. The sample consists of approximately 150,000 clones, roughly 70% of them appearing once. The data stem from a study of cytomegalovirus exposure and HLA in healthy donors. Findings of the study overall: Among TCR beta chains of equal frequency, HLA-associated ones were more clonally expanded in a later analysis.

Sequencing was done on a sample of PBMCs. The TCR was taken from a woman aged 18-29 years in good health and CMV-seropositive.

CDR3 coding DNA: TGTGCCAGCAGCAGCCGTTCGTACGGGGGGACTTACACCGGGGAGCTGTTTTTT. This encodes CASSSRSYGGTYTGELFF. The chain employs TRBV5-6 and TRBJ2-2; 7 nucleotides align to TRBD2. Germline assignment: CDR1 SGHDT and CDR2 YYEEEE. There are 18 residues in the CDR3. With V trimmed by 4 bases and J by 3 bases, 15 bases remained unmatched.